The TCR beta chain under discussion was sequenced for a study of blood T cells in healthy people across ages. Study details: Template switching recovered approximately one barcoded beta molecule for every two T cells.

Germline V lookup: CDR1 SGHTA, CDR2 FQGNSA. This CDR3 has 15 residues. Primers used in a second PCR of about 7 to 11 cycles were a sample-barcoded 5' primer and a J-beta primer mix. TCRdb reprocessed the 5' RACE reads via MiXCR and lists one record per CDR3 protein. The sample yields 800,000 to 950,000 distinct CDR3 sequences, around 34% seen once. Specimen: blood. The TCR originated in a man between 18 and 29 years old in good health. V is TRBV7-2 and J is TRBJ2-1; D is ambiguous. The J call is doubtful: the DNA matches TRBJ2-7 better. CDR3 region: CASSLASSSYNEQYF. The CDR3 DNA is TGTGCCAGCTCACTCGCCTCCAGCTCCTACAATGAGCAGTACTTC.